This T cell receptor (beta chain) originates from a study of T-cell memory formation after mild COVID-19. Study background: Largely, the TCR clusters proved donor specific.

Study-level results: CD4+ clones that contracted lay mainly in CM and EM; CD8+ ones lay in EMRA. Clones contracting day 15 to 85 were balanced CD4/CD8; later expanders leaned CD4+.

As concerns this clonotype: Its antigen is still unknown.

TCRdb redid the calling of the 5' RACE reads with MiXCR, one entry per CDR3 protein. This table holds 250,000 to 300,000 distinct CDR3 sequences, 18% found once. The trim removed 1 base at V and 6 bases at J, leaving 7 bases unmatched. Germline values: CDR1 LGHNA, CDR2 YNFKEQ. The CDR3 sequence is 16 residues long. The chain recombines TRBV4-2 with TRBJ2-2; 8 bases are shared with TRBD2. The sequence was collected from a man younger than 30 who had mild COVID-19 (a few samples of this study predate the infection). Cell type and time point are not known. The specimen sequenced was PBMCs or a T cell subset sorted from them (not recorded which). CDR3 coding DNA: TGTGCCAGCAGCCAAGGCCAAGCGGGGGACTCCGGGGAGCTGTTTTTT. Translating it yields CASSQGQAGDSGELFF.